This T cell receptor beta chain was identified during a study of cytomegalovirus exposure and HLA in healthy donors. This CDR3 contains 15 residues. In germline, CDR1 is SGDLS, CDR2 YYNGEE. Trimming cost V 0 bases and J 7 bases; bases outside gene matches: 4. This clone was recorded a few times. The PCR was carried out with 60 Vbeta primers and 13 Jbeta primers. Only in-frame clones appear in the TCRdb table, and some are missing; sequencing was by immunoSEQ multiplex PCR. The data hold over 120,000 clones, with about two thirds observed a single time. Sequencing used PBMCs. The rearrangement joins TRBV9 to TRBJ1-5, with TRBD1 matching over 10 bases. This sequence was found in a woman aged 60-75 years in good health and CMV-seropositive. The CDR3 spells CASSVVGTGAQPQHF. CDR3 coding DNA: TGTGCCAGCAGCGTAGTAGGGACAGGGGCCCAGCCCCAGCATTTT. The full variable domain, with the rest looked up from reference TRBV9 and TRBJ1-5, is DSGVTQTPKHLITATGQRVTLRCSPRSGDLSVYWYQQSLDQGLQFLIQYYNGEERAKGNILERFSAQQFPDLHSELNLSSLELGDSALYFCASSVVGTGAQPQHFGDGTRLSIL.